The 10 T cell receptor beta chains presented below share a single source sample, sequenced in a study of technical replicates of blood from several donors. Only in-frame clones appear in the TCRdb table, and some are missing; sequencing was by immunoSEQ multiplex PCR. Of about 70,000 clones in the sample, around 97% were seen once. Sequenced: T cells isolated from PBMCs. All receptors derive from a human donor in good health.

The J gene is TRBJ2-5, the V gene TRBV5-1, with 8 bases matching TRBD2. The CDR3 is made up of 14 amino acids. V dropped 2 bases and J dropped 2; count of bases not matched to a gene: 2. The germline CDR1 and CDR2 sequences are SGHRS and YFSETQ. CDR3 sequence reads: CASSFAGGQETQYF. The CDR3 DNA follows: TGCGCCAGCAGCTTCGCGGGAGGTCAAGAGACCCAGTACTTC.

CDR3 DNA: TGTGCCAGCAGCTCCCCCCCCTCGAACACTGAAGCTTTCTTT. This codes for CASSSPPSNTEAFF. This chain links TRBV7-9 with TRBJ1-1; the D is unclear. CDR1 is SEHNR and CDR2 is FQNEAQ in the germline V gene (reference sequence). The germline V and J ends were trimmed by 4 bases and 1 base, with 10 bases remaining between them. The CDR3 length is 14 residues.

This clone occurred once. In DNA, the CDR3 is TGTGCCAGCAGTCCACCGGGGTGGAACACCGGGGAGCTGTTTTTT. It encodes CASSPPGWNTGELFF. The genes are TRBV28 and TRBJ2-2; D may be TRBD2 (5 bases). This CDR3 is 15 amino acids long. In germline, CDR1 is MDHEN, CDR2 SYDVKM. V was trimmed by 5 bases and J by 1 base, leaving 11 bases between them.

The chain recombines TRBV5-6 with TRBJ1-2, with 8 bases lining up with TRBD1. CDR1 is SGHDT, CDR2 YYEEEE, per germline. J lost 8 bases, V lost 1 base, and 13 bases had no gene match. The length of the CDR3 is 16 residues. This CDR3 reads CASSLWQGASPRGYTF. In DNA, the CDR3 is TGTGCCAGCAGCTTGTGGCAGGGGGCCTCACCTCGCGGCTACACCTTC.

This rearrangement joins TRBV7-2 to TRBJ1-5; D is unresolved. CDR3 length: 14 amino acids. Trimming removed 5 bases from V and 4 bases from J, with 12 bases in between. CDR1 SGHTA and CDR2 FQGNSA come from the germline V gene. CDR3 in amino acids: CASSLKTSNQPQHF. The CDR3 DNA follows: TGTGCCAGCAGCCTGAAGACATCTAATCAGCCCCAGCATTTT.

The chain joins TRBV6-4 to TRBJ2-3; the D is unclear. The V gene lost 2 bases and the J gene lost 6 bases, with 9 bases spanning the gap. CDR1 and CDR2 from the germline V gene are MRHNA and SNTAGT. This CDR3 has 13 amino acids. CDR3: CASSDTHMDTQYF. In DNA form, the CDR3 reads TGTGCCAGCAGTGACACGCACATGGATACGCAGTATTTT.

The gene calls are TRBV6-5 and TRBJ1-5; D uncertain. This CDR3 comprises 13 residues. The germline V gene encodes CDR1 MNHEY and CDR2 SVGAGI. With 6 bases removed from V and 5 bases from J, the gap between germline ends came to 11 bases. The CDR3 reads CASSLIPHQPQHF. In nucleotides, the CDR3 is TGTGCCAGCAGCCTAATTCCCCATCAGCCCCAGCATTTT.

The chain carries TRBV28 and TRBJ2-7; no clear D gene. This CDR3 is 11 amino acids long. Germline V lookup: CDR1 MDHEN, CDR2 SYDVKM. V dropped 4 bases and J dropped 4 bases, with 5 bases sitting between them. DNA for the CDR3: TGTGCCAGCAGTTCCTCGTACGAGCAGTACTTC. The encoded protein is CASSSSYEQYF.

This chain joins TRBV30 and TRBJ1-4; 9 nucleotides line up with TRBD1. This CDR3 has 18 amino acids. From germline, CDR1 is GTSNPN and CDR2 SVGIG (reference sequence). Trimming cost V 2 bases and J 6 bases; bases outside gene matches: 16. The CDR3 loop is CAWSHRGLEIVWDEKLFF. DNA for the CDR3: TGTGCCTGGAGTCACAGGGGGCTAGAGATTGTATGGGATGAAAAACTGTTTTTT.

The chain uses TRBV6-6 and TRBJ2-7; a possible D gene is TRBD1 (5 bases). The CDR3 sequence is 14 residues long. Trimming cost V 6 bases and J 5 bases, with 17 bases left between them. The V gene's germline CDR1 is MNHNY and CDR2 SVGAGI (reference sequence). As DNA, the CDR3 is TGTGCCAGCAGCAGTGCCAGGGCCTCGGACGAGCAGTACTTC. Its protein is CASSSARASDEQYF.